This TCR beta chain stems from a study of PD-L1 blockade in urothelial cancer. This table comes from immunoSEQ multiplex PCR, and its TCRdb copy is limited to in-frame clones, with some not included. The data contain approximately 94,000 clones, around 86% of them singletons. There are 15 residues in the CDR3. V lost 5 bases, J lost 6 bases, and 7 bases stayed unmatched. Germline loops: CDR1 SEHNR, CDR2 FQNEAQ (reference sequence). Sample time point: pretreatment peripheral blood. This TCR came from a man aged 55 to 69 with urothelial cancer. Specimen: PBMCs, collected around atezolizumab (anti-PD-L1) treatment. This sequence joins TRBV7-9 and TRBJ2-1; TRBD2 aligns across 10 bases. CDR3 in amino acids: CASSPPGLAPNEQFF. The CDR3 DNA sequence: TGTGCCAGCAGCCCACCGGGACTAGCGCCCAATGAGCAGTTCTTC.